The sequence of this T cell receptor (beta chain) was determined in a study of monozygotic twins with inflammatory bowel disease. From the 5' RACE reads, TCRdb lists one entry per CDR3 protein and no DNA. The table lists approximately 330,000 distinct CDR3 sequences. Worth noting for this clonotype: Its antigen is unknown.

Per the germline V gene, CDR1 is MDHEN and CDR2 is SYDVKM. The CDR3 is 15 amino acids. Study-wide points: Distinguishing T cell subtypes was not possible.

Sequencing was performed on blood. The TCR was taken from a human donor with ulcerative colitis or Crohn's disease, or a healthy co-twin of an affected twin (not recorded which). The rearrangement links TRBV28 to TRBJ2-1; there is no DNA to check the TCRdb D call of TRBD1. CDR3 sequence: CASTLTGPSYNEQFF.